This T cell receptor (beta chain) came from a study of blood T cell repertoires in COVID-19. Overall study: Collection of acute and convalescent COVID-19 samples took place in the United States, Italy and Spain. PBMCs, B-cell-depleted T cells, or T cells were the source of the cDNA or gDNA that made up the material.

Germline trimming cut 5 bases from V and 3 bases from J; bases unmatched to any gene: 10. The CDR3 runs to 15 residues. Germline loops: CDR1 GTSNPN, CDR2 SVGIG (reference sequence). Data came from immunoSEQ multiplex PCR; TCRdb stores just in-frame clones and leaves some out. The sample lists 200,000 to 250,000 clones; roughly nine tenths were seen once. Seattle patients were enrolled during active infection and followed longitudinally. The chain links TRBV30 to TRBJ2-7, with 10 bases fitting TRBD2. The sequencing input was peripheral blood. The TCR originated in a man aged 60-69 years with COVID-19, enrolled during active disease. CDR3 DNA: TGTGCCTGGGGCCTGGGGAGCGGGAGGGTCTACGAGCAGTACTTC. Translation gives CAWGLGSGRVYEQYF. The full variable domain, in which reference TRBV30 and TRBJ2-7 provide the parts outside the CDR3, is SQTIHQWPATLVQPVGSPLSLECTVEGTSNPNLYWYRQAAGRGLQLLFYSVGIGQISSEVPQNLSASRPQDRQFILSSKKLLLSDSGFYLCAWGLGSGRVYEQYFGPGTRLTVT.